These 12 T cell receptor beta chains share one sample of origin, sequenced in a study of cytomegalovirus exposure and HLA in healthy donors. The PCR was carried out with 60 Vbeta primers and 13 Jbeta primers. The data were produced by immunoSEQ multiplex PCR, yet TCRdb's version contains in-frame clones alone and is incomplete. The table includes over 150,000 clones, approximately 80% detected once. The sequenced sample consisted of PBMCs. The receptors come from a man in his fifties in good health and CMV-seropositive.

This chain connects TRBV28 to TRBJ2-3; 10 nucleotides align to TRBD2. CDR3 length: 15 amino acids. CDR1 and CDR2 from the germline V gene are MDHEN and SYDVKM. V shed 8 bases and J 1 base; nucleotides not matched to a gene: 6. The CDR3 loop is CASGRSGRRTDTQYF. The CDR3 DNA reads TGTGCCAGCGGGCGTAGCGGGAGGCGCACAGATACGCAGTATTTT.

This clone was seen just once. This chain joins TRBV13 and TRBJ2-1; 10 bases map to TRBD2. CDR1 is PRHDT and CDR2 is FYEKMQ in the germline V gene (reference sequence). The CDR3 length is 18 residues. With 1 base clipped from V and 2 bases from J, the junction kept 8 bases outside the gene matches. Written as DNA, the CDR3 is TGTGCCAGCAGCTTAGAACCCCCGGGACTAGCGACCTACAATGAGCAGTTCTTC. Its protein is CASSLEPPGLATYNEQFF.

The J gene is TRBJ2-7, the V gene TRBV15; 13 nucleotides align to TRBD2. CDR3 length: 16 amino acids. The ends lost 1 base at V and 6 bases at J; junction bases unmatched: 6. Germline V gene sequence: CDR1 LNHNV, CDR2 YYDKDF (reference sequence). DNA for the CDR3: TGTGCCACCAGCAGAGGAACTAGCGGGGGGGCCGGCGAGCAGTACTTC. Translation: CATSRGTSGGAGEQYF.

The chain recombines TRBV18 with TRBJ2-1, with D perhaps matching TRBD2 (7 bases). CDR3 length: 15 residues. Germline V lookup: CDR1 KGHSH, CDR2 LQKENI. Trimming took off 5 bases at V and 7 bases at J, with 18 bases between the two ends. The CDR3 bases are TGTGCCAGCTCAGCCCGGGGGGCCATGAGGAATGAGCAGTTCTTC. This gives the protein CASSARGAMRNEQFF. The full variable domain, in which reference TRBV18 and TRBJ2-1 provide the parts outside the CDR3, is NAGVMQNPRHLVRRRGQEARLRCSPMKGHSHVYWYRQLPEEGLKFMVYLQKENIIDESGMPKERFSAEFPKEGPSILRIQQVVRGDSAAYFCASSARGAMRNEQFFGPGTRLTVL.

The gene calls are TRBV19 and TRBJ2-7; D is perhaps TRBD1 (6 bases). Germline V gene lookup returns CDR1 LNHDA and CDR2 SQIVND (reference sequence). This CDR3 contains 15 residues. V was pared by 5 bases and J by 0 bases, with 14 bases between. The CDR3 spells CASSPLRDTSYEQYF. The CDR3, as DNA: TGTGCCAGTAGTCCACTTCGGGACACCTCCTACGAGCAGTACTTC.

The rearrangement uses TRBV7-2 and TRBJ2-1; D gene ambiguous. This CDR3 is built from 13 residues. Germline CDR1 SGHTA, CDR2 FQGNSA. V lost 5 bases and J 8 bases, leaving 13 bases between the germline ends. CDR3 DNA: TGTGCCAGCAGCCCATCGAGAGAACATGAGCAGTTCTTC. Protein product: CASSPSREHEQFF.

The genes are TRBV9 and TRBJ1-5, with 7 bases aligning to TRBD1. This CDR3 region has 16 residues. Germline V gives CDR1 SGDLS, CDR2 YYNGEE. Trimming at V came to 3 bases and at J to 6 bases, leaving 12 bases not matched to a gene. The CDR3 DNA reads TGTGCCAGCAGCGGACAGGGCCCGGGAGGGGGTCAGCCCCAGCATTTT. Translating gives CASSGQGPGGGQPQHF. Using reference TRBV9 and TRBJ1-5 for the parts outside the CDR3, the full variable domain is DSGVTQTPKHLITATGQRVTLRCSPRSGDLSVYWYQQSLDQGLQFLIQYYNGEERAKGNILERFSAQQFPDLHSELNLSSLELGDSALYFCASSGQGPGGGQPQHFGDGTRLSIL.

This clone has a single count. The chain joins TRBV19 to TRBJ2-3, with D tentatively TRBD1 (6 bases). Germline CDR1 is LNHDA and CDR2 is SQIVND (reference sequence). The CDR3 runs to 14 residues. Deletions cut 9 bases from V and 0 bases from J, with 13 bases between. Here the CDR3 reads CASGLGASTDTQYF. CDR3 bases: TGTGCCAGCGGCTTGGGGGCGAGCACAGATACGCAGTATTTT.

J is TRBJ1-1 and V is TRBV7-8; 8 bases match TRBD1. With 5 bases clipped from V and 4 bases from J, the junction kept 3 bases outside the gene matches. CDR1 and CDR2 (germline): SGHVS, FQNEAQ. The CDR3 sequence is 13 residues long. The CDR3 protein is CASSKTGGTEAFF. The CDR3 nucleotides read TGTGCCAGCAGCAAAACAGGGGGCACTGAAGCTTTCTTT. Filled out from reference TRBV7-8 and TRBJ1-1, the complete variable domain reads GAGVSQSPRYKVAKRGQDVALRCDPISGHVSLFWYQQALGQGPEFLTYFQNEAQLDKSGLPSDRFFAERPEGSVSTLKIQRTQQEDSAVYLCASSKTGGTEAFFGQGTRLTVV.

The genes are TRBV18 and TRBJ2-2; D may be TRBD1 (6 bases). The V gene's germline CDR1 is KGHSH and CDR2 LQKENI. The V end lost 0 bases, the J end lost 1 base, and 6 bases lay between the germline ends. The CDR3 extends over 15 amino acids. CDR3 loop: CASSPPGQNTGELFF. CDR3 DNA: TGTGCCAGCTCACCACCGGGACAGAACACCGGGGAGCTGTTTTTT.

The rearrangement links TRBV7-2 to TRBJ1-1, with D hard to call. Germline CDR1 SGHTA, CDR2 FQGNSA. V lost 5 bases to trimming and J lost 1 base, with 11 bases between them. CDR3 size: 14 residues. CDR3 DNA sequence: TGTGCCAGCAGCCCTTTGATAGAGAACACTGAAGCTTTCTTT. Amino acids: CASSPLIENTEAFF.

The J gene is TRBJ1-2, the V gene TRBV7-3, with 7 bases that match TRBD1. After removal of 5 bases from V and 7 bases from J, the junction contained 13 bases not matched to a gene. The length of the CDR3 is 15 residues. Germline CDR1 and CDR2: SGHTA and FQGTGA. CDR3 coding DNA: TGTGCCAGCAGCCCCGGGACAGCCATTCCGGGTGGCTACACCTTC. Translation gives CASSPGTAIPGGYTF.